Shown below are 21 T cell receptor beta chains from a single sample sequenced in a study of Graves' ophthalmopathy and Graves' hyperthyroidism. RNA transcripts served as template for amplifying TCR beta CDR3 sequences. RT-PCR in the first round used HTBI primers; a second-round multiplex PCR followed. TCRdb redid the calling of the multiplex PCR reads with MiXCR, one entry per CDR3 protein. The repertoire has about 550,000 distinct CDR3 sequences, less than 45% of them found once; the top ten carry roughly 4%. Sequencing used peripheral blood or thyroid tissue (not recorded which). These receptor sequences come from an adult man with Graves' hyperthyroidism.

This clonotype was counted at least ten times. Here the CDR3 DNA reads TGCAGCGTTACAGGGGTTTCTGCTGGAAACACCATATATTTT. Its translation: CSVTGVSAGNTIYF. V gene TRBV29-1 combines with J gene TRBJ1-3; 7 nucleotides align to TRBD1. V lost 5 bases and J lost 2; bases outside the gene matches: 6. The CDR3 covers 14 residues. The germline gives CDR1 SQVTM, CDR2 ANQGSEA.

This clonotype was picked up many times. The V gene is TRBV2, the J gene TRBJ1-4; possibly TRBD1 for D (6 bases). Germline assignment: CDR1 SNHLY and CDR2 FYNNEI. The CDR3 has 14 amino acids. V dropped 4 bases and J dropped 5 bases, with 11 bases sitting between them. CDR3 DNA sequence: TGTGCCAGCAGTGCGGACAGAGGGAATGAAAAACTGTTTTTT. Translation: CASSADRGNEKLFF.

V gene TRBV29-1 combines with J gene TRBJ2-2; 13 bases fit TRBD2. The trim removed 6 bases at V and 4 bases at J, leaving 8 bases unmatched. The CDR3 is 16 residues long. The V gene's germline CDR1 is SQVTM and CDR2 ANQGSEA. The CDR3 region is CSVAGTSGVPTGELFF. The CDR3, as DNA: TGCAGCGTAGCCGGGACTAGCGGGGTTCCCACCGGGGAGCTGTTTTTT.

In DNA form, the CDR3 reads TGTGCCAGCAGTTACTCAGGGGGCGCAGACTATGGCTACACCTTC. Amino acids: CASSYSGGADYGYTF. The chain couples TRBV6-2 or TRBV6-3 to TRBJ1-2; 7 bases fit TRBD1. Trimming at V came to 0 bases and at J to 3 bases, leaving 4 bases not matched to a gene. Germline V gene sequence: CDR1 MNHEY, CDR2 SVGEGT. This CDR3 contains 15 residues.

J is TRBJ2-7 and V is TRBV30; D might be TRBD1 or TRBD2, each matching 5 bases. Trimming shortened V by 1 base and J by 0 bases, and 10 bases separated the two germline ends. The V gene's germline CDR1 is GTSNPN and CDR2 SVGIG (reference sequence). This CDR3 has 14 residues. Here the CDR3 DNA reads TGTGCCTGGAGTGGGGACGTAAGCTCCTACGAGCAGTACTTC. Its translation is CAWSGDVSSYEQYF. The full variable domain, its missing parts supplied by reference TRBV30 and TRBJ2-7, is SQTIHQWPATLVQPVGSPLSLECTVEGTSNPNLYWYRQAAGRGLQLLFYSVGIGQISSEVPQNLSASRPQDRQFILSSKKLLLSDSGFYLCAWSGDVSSYEQYFGPGTRLTVT.

The table lists this clonotype with many counts. The chain has TRBV11-3 and TRBJ1-3; D gene ambiguous. CDR1 SGHNT and CDR2 YENEEA come from the germline V gene. V was shortened by 3 bases and J by 3 bases, with 9 bases between the two germline ends. The CDR3 runs 14 residues. CDR3 in amino acids: CASSLGPSGNTIYF. Written as DNA, the CDR3 is TGTGCCAGCAGCTTGGGCCCGAGTGGAAACACCATATATTTT.

The J gene is TRBJ1-2, the V gene TRBV5-1, with 8 positions matching TRBD1. From germline, CDR1 is SGHRS and CDR2 YFSETQ. The CDR3 contains 15 residues. V gave up 4 bases and J gave up 8 bases; unmatched junction bases: 13. CDR3 DNA sequence: TGCGCCAGCAGCCCACTGACAGGGGAGAGCGTCGGCTACACCTTC. This sequence encodes CASSPLTGESVGYTF.

This clonotype appeared many times. J is TRBJ2-7 and V is TRBV2; D gene uncertain. Germline V gene sequence: CDR1 SNHLY, CDR2 FYNNEI. CDR3 length: 14 amino acids. Deletions cut 5 bases from V and 0 bases from J, with 11 bases between. CDR3 in amino acids: CASSIAQLSYEQYF. In nucleotides, the CDR3 is TGTGCCAGCAGTATAGCCCAACTCTCCTACGAGCAGTACTTC.

In this sample, this clonotype turned up many times. V gene TRBV24-1 combines with J gene TRBJ1-5, with D maybe TRBD1 (5 bases). The V gene's germline CDR1 is KGHDR and CDR2 SFDVKD. The CDR3 runs 12 residues. V shed 2 bases and J shed 15 bases, with 13 bases lying between them. The DNA for the CDR3 is TGTGCCACCAGTGATTCTCGGGACCGGGTGCATTTT. Protein: CATSDSRDRVHF.

This chain joins TRBV29-1 and TRBJ2-2, with TRBD2 matching 8 bases. The CDR3 is made up of 13 amino acids. Trimming took 8 bases from V and 4 from J; bases not matched to a gene: 6. Germline V gene sequence: CDR1 SQVTM, CDR2 ANQGSEA. This chain's CDR3 is CSSFLAGTGELFF. DNA of the CDR3: TGCAGCAGTTTCCTAGCGGGCACCGGGGAGCTGTTTTTT.

In this sample, this clonotype turned up many times. This sequence joins TRBV18 and TRBJ1-1, with 8 positions matching TRBD1. The CDR3 contains 14 residues. Germline CDR1 reads KGHSH; CDR2 reads LQKENI. J lost 4 bases, V lost 6 bases, and 7 bases had no gene match. The CDR3 loop reads CASSQQGDGTEAFF. The CDR3 nucleotides read TGTGCCAGCTCGCAACAGGGGGACGGCACTGAAGCTTTCTTT.

The chain combines TRBV5-1 with TRBJ2-2; 7 bases align to TRBD2. The J segment lost 4 bases and the V segment lost 3 bases, leaving 3 bases of the junction unmatched. Per the germline V gene, CDR1 is SGHRS and CDR2 is YFSETQ. CDR3 size: 14 residues. In DNA form, the CDR3 reads TGCGCCAGCAGCTCGAGGACTAGCACCGGGGAGCTGTTTTTT. Its protein product is CASSSRTSTGELFF. Filled out from reference TRBV5-1 and TRBJ2-2, the complete variable domain reads KAGVTQTPRYLIKTRGQQVTLSCSPISGHRSVSWYQQTPGQGLQFLFEYFSETQRNKGNFPGRFSGRQFSNSRSEMNVSTLELGDSALYLCASSSRTSTGELFFGEGSRLTVL.

The chain is built from TRBV3-1 and TRBJ1-1; D may be TRBD1 (6 bases). The germline V and J ends were trimmed by 1 base and 3 bases, with 18 bases remaining between them. CDR1 and CDR2 (germline): LGHDT, YNNKEL (reference sequence). The length of the CDR3 is 17 residues. Here the CDR3 reads CASSQVGGLLGDTEAFF. The CDR3 DNA sequence: TGTGCCAGCAGCCAAGTAGGGGGGCTGCTAGGTGACACTGAAGCTTTCTTT. Based on the CDR3 plus reference TRBV3-1 and TRBJ1-1, the full variable domain is DTAVSQTPKYLVTQMGNDKSIKCEQNLGHDTMYWYKQDSKKFLKIMFSYNNKELIINETVPNRFSPKSPDKAHLNLHINSLELGDSAVYFCASSQVGGLLGDTEAFFGQGTRLTVV.

In its sample, this clonotype was seen many times. The chain uses TRBV7-9 and TRBJ1-4; D not resolved. Germline V lookup: CDR1 SEHNR, CDR2 FQNEAQ (reference sequence). Trimming cost V 2 bases and J 5 bases, with 0 bases left between them. The CDR3 consists of 11 residues. CDR3 in DNA: TGTGCCAGCAGCTTAAATGAAAAACTGTTTTTT. Protein product: CASSLNEKLFF.

This clonotype was counted many times. The genes are TRBV3-1 and TRBJ2-7; D uncertain. The germline gives CDR1 LGHDT, CDR2 YNNKEL (reference sequence). The V gene lost 5 bases and the J gene lost 7 bases, with 15 bases spanning the gap. The CDR3 has 13 amino acids. As DNA, the CDR3 is TGTGCCAGCAGCTTTCGCTTAGGGTTGGAGCAGTACTTC. Translated: CASSFRLGLEQYF.

V gene TRBV20-1 combines with J gene TRBJ2-1; tentative D call: TRBD2 (5 bases). Per germline, CDR1 DFQATT and CDR2 SNEGSKA (reference sequence). The CDR3 runs 11 residues. V dropped 4 bases and J dropped 6 bases, with 7 bases sitting between them. The CDR3 region is CSATLANEQFF. CDR3 sequence (DNA): TGCAGTGCTACTCTAGCCAATGAGCAGTTCTTC.

The table lists this clonotype with many counts. The rearrangement links TRBV19 to TRBJ1-5; a possible D gene is TRBD1 (6 bases). This CDR3 is 13 amino acids long. The germline V gene has CDR1 LNHDA and CDR2 SQIVND (reference sequence). The V end lost 8 bases, the J end lost 7 bases, and 15 bases lay between the germline ends. This CDR3 reads CASQGQRVQPQHF. Written as DNA, the CDR3 is TGTGCCAGTCAGGGACAAAGGGTGCAGCCCCAGCATTTT. The full variable domain, its missing parts supplied by reference TRBV19 and TRBJ1-5, is DGGITQSPKYLFRKEGQNVTLSCEQNLNHDAMYWYRQDPGQGLRLIYYSQIVNDFQKGDIAEGYSVSREKKESFPLTVTSAQKNPTAFYLCASQGQRVQPQHFGDGTRLSIL.

This clonotype was seen at least ten times. The J gene is TRBJ1-1, the V gene TRBV7-2; tentative D call: TRBD1 (6 bases). This CDR3 has 14 residues. Germline V gene data show CDR1 as SGHTA and CDR2 as FQGNSA. V lost 5 bases and J lost 0, with 10 bases in between. For the CDR3, the DNA is TGTGCCAGCAGCCTCGGACAGCTGAACACTGAAGCTTTCTTT. Translating gives CASSLGQLNTEAFF.

The genes are TRBV30 and TRBJ1-3; D is unclear. V lost 8 bases and J 6 bases, leaving 11 bases between the germline ends. The length of the CDR3 is 11 residues. The V gene's germline CDR1 is GTSNPN and CDR2 SVGIG (reference sequence). CDR3 sequence reads: CARSAENTIYF. Written as DNA, the CDR3 is TGTGCCCGCAGCGCCGAAAACACCATATATTTT.

The genes are TRBV10-3 and TRBJ2-5; D tentatively fits TRBD1 or TRBD2 (5 bases each). Germline lookup yields CDR1 ENHRY and CDR2 SYGVKD. Deletions cut 11 bases from V and 4 bases from J, with 11 bases between. CDR3 size: 11 residues. The CDR3: CALSGTETQYF. In DNA, the CDR3 is TGTGCCCTCTCCGGGACAGAGACCCAGTACTTC.

Many counts were recorded for this clonotype. This chain uses TRBV7-2 with TRBJ2-7; a weak D match, TRBD1 (6 bases). Trimming pared 7 bases from V and 0 bases from J, leaving 16 bases between. Germline lookup yields CDR1 SGHTA and CDR2 FQGNSA. The CDR3 runs to 15 residues. The CDR3 reads CASNPTAGVSYEQYF. The DNA for the CDR3 is TGTGCCAGCAACCCCACGGCAGGGGTCTCCTACGAGCAGTACTTC.